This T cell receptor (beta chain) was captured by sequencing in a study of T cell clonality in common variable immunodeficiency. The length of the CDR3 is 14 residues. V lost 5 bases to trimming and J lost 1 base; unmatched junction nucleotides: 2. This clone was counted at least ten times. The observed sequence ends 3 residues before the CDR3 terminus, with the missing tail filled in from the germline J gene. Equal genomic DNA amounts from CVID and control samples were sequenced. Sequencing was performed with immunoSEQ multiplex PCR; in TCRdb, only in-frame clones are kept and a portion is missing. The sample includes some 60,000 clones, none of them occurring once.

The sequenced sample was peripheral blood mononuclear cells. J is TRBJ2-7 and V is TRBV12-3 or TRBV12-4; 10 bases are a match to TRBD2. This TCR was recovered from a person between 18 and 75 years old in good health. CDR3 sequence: CASSTTSGSYEQYF. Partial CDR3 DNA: TGTGCCAGCAGTACGACTAGCGGGTCCTACGAG.